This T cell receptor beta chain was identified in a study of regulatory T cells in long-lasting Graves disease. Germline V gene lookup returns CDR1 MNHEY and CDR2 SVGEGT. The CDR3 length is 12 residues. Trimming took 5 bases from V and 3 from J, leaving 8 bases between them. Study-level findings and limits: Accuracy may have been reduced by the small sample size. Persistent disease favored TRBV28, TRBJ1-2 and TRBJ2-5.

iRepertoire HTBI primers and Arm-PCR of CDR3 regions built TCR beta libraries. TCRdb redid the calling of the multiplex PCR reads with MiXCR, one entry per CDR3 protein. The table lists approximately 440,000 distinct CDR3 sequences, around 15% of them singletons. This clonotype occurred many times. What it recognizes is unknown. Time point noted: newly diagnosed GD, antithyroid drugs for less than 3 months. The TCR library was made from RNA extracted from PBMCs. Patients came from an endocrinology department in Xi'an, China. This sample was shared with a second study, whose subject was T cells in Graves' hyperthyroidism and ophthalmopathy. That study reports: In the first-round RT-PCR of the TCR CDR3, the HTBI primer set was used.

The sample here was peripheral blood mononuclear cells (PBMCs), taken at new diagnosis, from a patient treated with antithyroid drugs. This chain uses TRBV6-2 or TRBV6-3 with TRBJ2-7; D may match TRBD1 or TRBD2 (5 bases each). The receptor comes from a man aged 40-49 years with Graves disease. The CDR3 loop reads CASSGTLYEQYF. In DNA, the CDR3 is TGTGCCAGCAGTGGGACCCTCTACGAGCAGTACTTC.